The 9 T cell receptor beta chains listed next were all sequenced from one sample in a study of CD8+ T cells in alopecia areata. Treatment of the sample: oral pan-JAK inhibitor, 5-10 mg twice daily. RNA was extracted and reverse transcribed into cDNA as the sequencing template. The data were produced by immunoSEQ multiplex PCR, yet TCRdb's version contains in-frame clones alone and is incomplete. The data hold about 270,000 clones, with around 64% observed a single time. Sample: CD4+ T cells sorted from blood, taken around week 54, from a patient treated with tofacitinib. Receptor source: a human donor with alopecia areata.

The V call is TRBV4-1, the J call TRBJ1-6; possible D gene TRBD1, 6 bases. V lost 4 bases and J 9 bases, leaving 16 bases between the germline ends. Looked up from germline, CDR1 is MGHRA and CDR2 is YSYEKL. There are 15 residues in the CDR3. This CDR3 is CASSPFGTWSSPLHF. DNA of the CDR3: TGCGCCAGCAGCCCGTTTGGGACATGGAGTTCACCCCTCCACTTT.

The chain uses TRBV7-9 and TRBJ2-1; 7 bases are a match to TRBD2. J lost 0 bases, V lost 1 base, and 3 bases had no gene match. The CDR3 has 16 residues. Germline V lookup: CDR1 SEHNR, CDR2 FQNEAQ (reference sequence). CDR3 in amino acids: CASSLVGGNSYNEQFF. CDR3 nucleotide sequence: TGTGCCAGCAGCTTAGTGGGGGGGAACTCCTACAATGAGCAGTTCTTC.

The V call is TRBV7-3, the J call TRBJ1-1; D gene uncertain. CDR1 SGHTA and CDR2 FQGTGA come from the germline V gene. The V and J ends lost 5 bases and 11 bases respectively, with 18 bases between them. This CDR3 has 13 amino acids. In DNA, the CDR3 is TGTGCCAGCAGCCCCGCGCGATTGGAGGTCGCTTTCTTT. It codes for CASSPARLEVAFF.

The chain has TRBV4-3 and TRBJ1-1, with D unresolved. The CDR3 runs to 16 residues. From germline, CDR1 is LGHNA and CDR2 YSLEER. Trimming removed 0 bases at V and 1 base at J, with 12 bases between. CDR3 protein: CASSQDATSENTEAFF. The CDR3 nucleotides are TGCGCCAGCAGCCAAGATGCGACAAGCGAGAACACTGAAGCTTTCTTT.

This chain joins TRBV7-2 and TRBJ2-5, with TRBD1 matching 9 bases. The CDR3 totals 15 residues. CDR1 is SGHTA, CDR2 FQGNSA, per germline. The V segment lost 0 bases and the J segment 5 bases; nucleotides outside the gene matches: 4. The CDR3 DNA sequence: TGTGCCAGCAGCTTAGCCGGGACAGGGTCGGAGACCCAGTACTTC. This gives the protein CASSLAGTGSETQYF. Supplemented by reference TRBV7-2 and TRBJ2-5, the full variable domain reads GAGVSQSPSNKVTEKGKDVELRCDPISGHTALYWYRQSLGQGLEFLIYFQGNSAPDKSGLPSDRFSAERTGGSVSTLTIQRTQQEDSAVYLCASSLAGTGSETQYFGPGTRLLVL.

About this clone itself: At one boundary the junction diverges from the germline segment, which might be a read error. This chain uses TRBV15 with TRBJ1-6; D may be TRBD1 (5 bases). The CDR3 contains 11 residues. CDR1 is LNHNV and CDR2 is YYDKDF in the germline V gene (reference sequence). CDR3 residues: CATSGTGTLNF. In DNA form, the CDR3 reads TGTGCCACCAGCGGAACCGGGACTCTCAACTTT.

The chain recombines TRBV7-6 with TRBJ1-5; D might be TRBD1 (5 bases). This CDR3 has 17 residues. Germline CDR1 reads SGHVS; CDR2 reads FNYEAQ. The germline V and J ends were trimmed by 1 base and 5 bases, with 18 bases remaining between them. CDR3 sequence reads: CASSLGVRGGRYQPQHF. In DNA form, the CDR3 reads TGTGCCAGCAGCTTAGGGGTACGGGGCGGGCGGTATCAGCCCCAGCATTTT.

A note on this clone: The junction shows a germline mismatch at one end, possibly a read error. The rearrangement uses TRBV9 and TRBJ1-2; TRBD1 matches at 7 bases. The CDR3 contains 15 residues. Germline values: CDR1 SGDLS, CDR2 YYNGEE. CDR3 nucleotide sequence: TGTGCCAGCAGTGAAACGACAGGGACTAAATATGGCTACACCTTC. Amino acids: CASSETTGTKYGYTF.

The gene calls are TRBV5-6 and TRBJ1-2; D gene uncertain. There are 13 residues in the CDR3. The V gene lost 0 bases and the J gene lost 4 bases, with 7 bases spanning the gap. Per the germline V gene, CDR1 is SGHDT and CDR2 is YYEEEE. This chain's CDR3 is CASSLDASYGYTF. The CDR3 coding sequence is TGTGCCAGCAGCTTGGACGCTTCCTATGGCTACACCTTC.